This TCR beta chain was observed in a study of blood T cell repertoires in COVID-19 (TCRdb year 2020). Background on the whole study: Samples covering the acute and convalescent phases of COVID-19 were provided by collaborators in the United States, Italy and Spain. The material from the prospective study consisted of cDNA or gDNA derived from T cells, B-cell-depleted T cells, or PBMCs. Subjects who had been exposed to COVID-19, were actively infected with it, or had recovered from it provided the deeply sampled blood TCRbeta repertoires that made up the dataset. The repertoires were made available in a free public database intended to serve as a resource for research on the immune response to SARS-CoV-2. The samples were drawn from the first 160 participants of the ongoing ImmuneRACE study and from about 1,200 subjects provided by 6 global collaborators. Sample metadata almost always included a de-identified subject ID, COVID-19 status, age in years and sex. HLA class I and class II types, where available, came from metadata supplied by the sample provider rather than from assay-based typing.

The immunoSEQ Assay, a bias-controlled multiplex PCR, was used to amplify TCRbeta CDR3 regions from genomic DNA. In the source study's methods: Within the assay, amplification of reference gene primers was used to estimate how many nucleated cells each sample contained. Sequence reads were collapsed and filtered to measure the absolute abundance of every unique TCRbeta CDR3 rearrangement. For each sample, productive Simpson clonality was calculated as the square root of Simpson's diversity index over productive rearrangements. Sourced from immuneACCESS, this table was stored by TCRdb with only in-frame sequences that have V and J called. A share of the clones is absent; for the studies checked, an unresolved V gene accounts for under half, and the remainder has no known explanation. The V and J calls and the clone size are those of that table, but D and trimming were determined from the DNA. The sample data list around 60,000 clones, and 75% to 85% of these were observed just once. Clones ranked in the top ten supply roughly 10% of the sample.

At one collaborating source in Seattle, patients were enrolled during active infection and were followed longitudinally through the course of disease. Whole blood was collected in K2EDTA tubes by collaborating institutions according to the institutions' own protocols. For TCRbeta analysis, collaborators shipped samples in one of three forms: frozen whole blood, isolated PBMCs, or DNA extracted from either of those sample types. As for this clone: This clone's antigen is unknown. No per-base quality is available; no much larger clone lies one base away.

Taken from cysteine to phenylalanine, the CDR3 has 16 residues. Kept here is only the CDR3 DNA, which spans 48 bases and is read in frame from base 1. Looking up the germline V gene yields CDR1 SGHRS and CDR2 YFSETQ. The V and J ends are trimmed by 4 bases and 0 bases, leaving 14 bases between them. On the study overall, not on this receptor specifically: The amount of clinical and demographic metadata varied by source and participant and was provided uncurated.

This chain is built from TRBV5-1 and TRBJ1-5, and possibly TRBD1, on 6 matching bases. The receptor was isolated from a man in his fifties or sixties with COVID-19, enrolled during active disease. The material sequenced was peripheral blood. CDR3 region: CASSQGHGDSNQPQHF. The nucleotide sequence reads as follows: TGCGCCAGCAGCCAGGGACATGGGGATAGCAATCAGCCCCAGCATTTT.